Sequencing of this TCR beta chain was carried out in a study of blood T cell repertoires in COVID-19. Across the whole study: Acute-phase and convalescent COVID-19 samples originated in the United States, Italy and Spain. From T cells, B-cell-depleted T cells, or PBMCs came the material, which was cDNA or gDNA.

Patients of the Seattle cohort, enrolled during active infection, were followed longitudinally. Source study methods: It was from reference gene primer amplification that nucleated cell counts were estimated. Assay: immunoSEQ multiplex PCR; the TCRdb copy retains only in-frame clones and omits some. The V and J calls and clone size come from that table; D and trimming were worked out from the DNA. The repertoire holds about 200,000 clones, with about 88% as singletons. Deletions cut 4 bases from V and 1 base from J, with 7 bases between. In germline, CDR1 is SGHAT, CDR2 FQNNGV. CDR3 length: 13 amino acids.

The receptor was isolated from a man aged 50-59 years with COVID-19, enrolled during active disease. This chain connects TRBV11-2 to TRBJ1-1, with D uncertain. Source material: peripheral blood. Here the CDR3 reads CASSSRPNTEAFF. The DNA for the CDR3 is TGTGCCAGCAGCTCTAGACCGAACACTGAAGCTTTCTTT.